A single sample is the source of the 27 T cell receptor beta chains below, sequenced in a study of molecular identifiers for immune sequencing clone quantification. TCRdb re-analysed the PCR reads in MiXCR, keeping a single row per CDR3 protein. The sample includes more than 450,000 distinct CDR3 sequences, about 21% seen only once; the top ten take roughly 0.81%. The specimen was naive CD8+ T cells from blood, with Jurkat cell RNA spiked in. Subset reported: FACS-sorted CD8+CD4-CCR7+CD45RA+ naive T cells. These receptors were taken from a human donor in good health. Some libraries in this study had Jurkat cell RNA spiked in.

This clonotype turned up a few times. The chain combines TRBV11-2 with TRBJ2-1, with 13 bases identical to TRBD2. This CDR3 spans 17 amino acids. After removal of 4 bases from V and 9 bases from J, the junction contained 12 bases not matched to a gene. CDR1 is SGHAT and CDR2 is FQNNGV in the germline V gene. The CDR3 sequence is CASSSKLAGGLLFEQFF. DNA of the CDR3: TGTGCCAGCAGCTCGAAACTAGCGGGAGGGCTATTATTTGAGCAGTTCTTC.

In its sample, this clonotype was seen a few times. The genes are TRBV10-3 and TRBJ1-2; unclear D gene. This CDR3 contains 15 residues. Germline values: CDR1 ENHRY, CDR2 SYGVKD. The V end was cut by 0 bases, the J end by 3 bases, with 11 bases between. CDR3 bases: TGTGCCATCAGTGAGTCGGAGGCGGGCTACTATGGCTACACCTTC. Protein: CAISESEAGYYGYTF.

A remark on this clonotype: One end of the junction varies from germline; a read error may be responsible. The chain carries TRBV3-1 and TRBJ2-2; D call uncertain. The CDR3 length is 12 residues. The germline V gene encodes CDR1 LGHDT and CDR2 YNNKEL (reference sequence). CDR3 bases: TGTACCAGCAGCCAAATTACCGGGGAGCTGTTTTTT. Translated, it gives CTSSQITGELFF.

This clonotype has only a few counts. This chain joins TRBV7-9 and TRBJ2-7, with D perhaps matching TRBD1 (5 bases). Trimming took 4 bases from V and 3 from J, leaving 13 bases between them. The CDR3 runs to 14 residues. CDR1 is SEHNR, CDR2 FQNEAQ, per germline (reference sequence). CDR3 sequence: CASSSQTRVYEQYF. CDR3 nucleotide sequence: TGTGCCAGCAGCTCGCAGACCAGGGTCTACGAGCAGTACTTC.

Comments on this clonotype: The germline gene is not matched at one end of the junction; a read error may be the cause. This sequence joins TRBV13 and TRBJ2-3, with D possibly being TRBD1 or TRBD2 (5 bases each). This CDR3 spans 15 amino acids. Germline CDR1 and CDR2: PRHDT and FYEKMQ (reference sequence). The CDR3 reads CDSSPRGFGTDTQYF. Here the CDR3 DNA reads TGTGACAGCAGCCCCCGGGGCTTCGGCACAGATACGCAGTATTTT.

The chain uses TRBV15 and TRBJ2-2; TRBD2 might be the D (6 bases). The V gene's germline CDR1 is LNHNV and CDR2 YYDKDF (reference sequence). There are 13 residues in the CDR3. Trimming pared 3 bases from V and 7 bases from J, leaving 9 bases between. CDR3 in amino acids: CATSRRGGGELFF. The CDR3 bases are TGTGCCACCAGCAGGCGGGGCGGCGGGGAGCTGTTTTTT.

This chain joins TRBV9 and TRBJ1-1, with D unclear. Per germline, CDR1 SGDLS and CDR2 YYNGEE. This CDR3 is 14 amino acids long. The V end was cut by 3 bases, the J end by 0 bases, with 9 bases between. In DNA, the CDR3 is TGTGCCAGCAGCGCAGAGGGATTGAACACTGAAGCTTTCTTT. Its protein product is CASSAEGLNTEAFF.

This clonotype was picked up many times. The J gene is TRBJ1-1, the V gene TRBV4-3, with TRBD1 identical over 7 bases. CDR1 is LGHNA and CDR2 is YSLEER in the germline V gene. J lost 6 bases, V lost 0 bases, and 4 bases had no gene match. The CDR3 is 14 residues long. CDR3 in amino acids: CASSQDRDSAEAFF. The CDR3 region has the DNA TGCGCCAGCAGCCAAGATAGGGACAGCGCTGAAGCTTTCTTT.

This clonotype has just a few counts. V gene TRBV5-4 combines with J gene TRBJ2-6, with D uncertain. The CDR3 extends over 14 amino acids. V lost 0 bases and J lost 4, with 5 bases in between. Germline assignment: CDR1 SGHNT and CDR2 YYREEE (reference sequence). Here the CDR3 reads CASSLARGANVLTF. The CDR3 DNA sequence: TGTGCCAGCAGCTTGGCCCGGGGGGCCAACGTCCTGACTTTC.

Only a few counts were recorded for this clonotype. V gene TRBV4-3 combines with J gene TRBJ2-7; 7 nucleotides line up with TRBD1. This CDR3 is 15 amino acids long. The V gene end was trimmed by 0 bases and the J gene end by 3 bases; junction bases not matched to a gene: 5. Germline V gives CDR1 LGHNA, CDR2 YSLEER. CDR3 coding DNA: TGCGCCAGCAGCCAAGAGAGGGGGCCAGGCTACGAGCAGTACTTC. Translating it yields CASSQERGPGYEQYF.

The rearrangement uses TRBV4-3 and TRBJ2-2; D is possibly TRBD2 (5 bases). This CDR3 has 20 amino acids. V lost 1 base, J lost 0 bases, and 21 bases lay in between. Germline CDR1 LGHNA, CDR2 YSLEER. Written as DNA, the CDR3 is TGCGCCAGCAGCCAAGTCCTCACAAACTTGCTAGCCTCGAACACCGGGGAGCTGTTTTTT. Its translation is CASSQVLTNLLASNTGELFF.

The V call is TRBV28, the J call TRBJ2-7; TRBD1 is a possible D gene (5 bases). The germline V gene has CDR1 MDHEN and CDR2 SYDVKM. The V and J ends lost 3 bases and 3 bases respectively, with 15 bases between them. The CDR3 is made up of 15 amino acids. CDR3 amino acids: CASSFRWKQVYEQYF. CDR3 nucleotide sequence: TGTGCCAGCAGTTTCAGGTGGAAACAGGTCTACGAGCAGTACTTC.

As to this clonotype: A read error may be the cause here, since a much bigger clone is one base away. J is TRBJ2-5 and V is TRBV9, with 10 bases aligning to TRBD2. There are 15 residues in the CDR3. With 0 bases clipped from V and 4 bases from J, the junction kept 3 bases outside the gene matches. CDR1 and CDR2 (germline): SGDLS, YYNGEE. The CDR3 loop reads CASSVAVAGGETQYF. DNA of the CDR3: TGTGCCAGCAGCGTAGCGGTAGCGGGGGGAGAGACCCAGTACTTC.

The J gene is TRBJ2-3, the V gene TRBV24-1; 14 bases fit TRBD2. The CDR3 is made up of 17 amino acids. The V and J ends lost 4 bases and 3 bases, in that order; junction bases with no gene match: 5. CDR1 KGHDR and CDR2 SFDVKD come from the germline V gene. Here the CDR3 DNA reads TGTGCCACCAGTGAGGGGACTAGCGGGAGATCAACAGATACGCAGTATTTT. It specifies CATSEGTSGRSTDTQYF.

This clonotype was detected a few times. The chain is built from TRBV7-6 and TRBJ2-3; no clear D. The CDR3 extends over 18 amino acids. Between the trimmed V and J ends, which lost 0 bases and 0 bases, there was a span of 16 bases. Germline V gives CDR1 SGHVS, CDR2 FNYEAQ. The CDR3 reads CASSLAPFRAGSTDTQYF. The CDR3 region has the DNA TGTGCCAGCAGCTTAGCGCCTTTCCGGGCTGGAAGCACAGATACGCAGTATTTT.

This sequence joins TRBV4-3 and TRBJ2-1; weak D call: TRBD1 (5 bases). The CDR3 consists of 15 residues. V was trimmed by 1 base and J by 6 bases, leaving 13 bases between them. Germline loops: CDR1 LGHNA, CDR2 YSLEER. The CDR3 spells CASSQAGRAGNEQFF. CDR3 DNA: TGCGCCAGCAGCCAAGCGGGCAGGGCTGGCAATGAGCAGTTCTTC.

The count of this clonotype is one. This may arise from a read error, as a much more abundant clone is one base away. The V call is TRBV20-1, the J call TRBJ2-7, with TRBD2 identical over 9 bases. Germline-derived CDR1 and CDR2 are DFQATT and SNEGSKA (reference sequence). This CDR3 comprises 17 residues. V was clipped by 2 bases and J by 2 bases; unmatched bases: 13. The CDR3 bases are TGCAGTGCTAGAACCTCAACACCGGGACTAGCAACCTACGAGCAGTACTTC. Protein product: CSARTSTPGLATYEQYF.

The chain has TRBV4-1 and TRBJ2-7; D is unclear. CDR1 MGHRA and CDR2 YSYEKL come from the germline V gene. Trimming shortened V by 8 bases and J by 4 bases, and 21 bases separated the two germline ends. The CDR3 length is 15 residues. The CDR3 region is CASCLKVTSSYEQYF. The CDR3 bases are TGCGCCAGCTGCCTAAAGGTCACATCCTCTTACGAGCAGTACTTC.

The V call is TRBV7-9, the J call TRBJ2-7, with D perhaps assigned TRBD1 or TRBD2 (6 bases each). The CDR3 loop spans 17 amino acids. V was pared by 5 bases and J by 2 bases, with 22 bases between. CDR1 SEHNR and CDR2 FQNEAQ come from the germline V gene (reference sequence). CDR3: CASSPLFGTRTTYEQYF. Here the CDR3 DNA reads TGTGCCAGCAGCCCTTTGTTCGGGACAAGGACTACCTACGAGCAGTACTTC.

In the case of this clonotype: A single base separates this from a much larger clone, so it may be a read error. CDR3 bases: TGTGCCAGCAGTGATCCGACAGAAATGAACACTGTAGCTTTCTTT. It specifies CASSDPTEMNTVAFF. The chain employs TRBV2 and TRBJ1-1, with D perhaps TRBD1 (5 bases). The CDR3 consists of 15 residues. Per the germline V gene, CDR1 is SNHLY and CDR2 is FYNNEI.

This clonotype has only one observation. This may be a read error: a much more frequent sequence differs by one nucleotide. The J gene is TRBJ2-6, the V gene TRBV19, with a tentative D call TRBD1 (5 bases). Germline CDR1 LNHDA, CDR2 SQIVND (reference sequence). The CDR3 contains 15 residues. The CDR3 region has the DNA TGTGCCAGTAGTATTTGGAGCTCTGGGGCCAACGTCCCGACTTTC. It yields the protein CASSIWSSGANVPTF.

A remark on this clonotype: Just one base apart from a much larger clone, this may be a read error. The gene calls are TRBV2 and TRBJ2-3, with D uncertain. This CDR3 has 14 residues. CDR1 and CDR2 (germline): SNHLY, FYNNEI. The germline V and J ends were trimmed by 6 bases and 0 bases, with 10 bases remaining between them. CDR3 in amino acids: CASSDNFSTDTQYF. The CDR3, as DNA: TGTGCCAGCAGCGACAACTTTAGCACAGATACGCAGTATTTT.

This clonotype has ten or more counts. This chain connects TRBV19 to TRBJ2-2, with 7 bases lining up with TRBD1. CDR1 is LNHDA, CDR2 SQIVND, per germline (reference sequence). This CDR3 has 14 residues. With 7 bases clipped from V and 5 bases from J, the junction kept 7 bases outside the gene matches. The CDR3 nucleotides read TGTGCCAGTACCGAGACAGGGTTGACCGGGGAGCTGTTTTTT. It is translated as CASTETGLTGELFF.

Many counts were recorded for this clonotype. The chain uses TRBV9 and TRBJ2-7; D not certain. CDR1 is SGDLS and CDR2 is YYNGEE in the germline V gene. The CDR3 spans 14 residues. V was trimmed by 4 bases and J by 0 bases, leaving 11 bases between them. Here the CDR3 DNA reads TGTGCCAGCAGCCCTTGGGCCAGCTCCTACGAGCAGTACTTC. The encoded protein is CASSPWASSYEQYF.

The chain couples TRBV7-6 to TRBJ2-5; TRBD2 is a possible D gene (5 bases). Trimming shortened V by 1 base and J by 2 bases, and 11 bases separated the two germline ends. The CDR3 sequence is 15 residues long. CDR1 and CDR2 (germline): SGHVS, FNYEAQ. CDR3: CASSLVLSAQETQYF. For the CDR3, the DNA is TGTGCCAGCAGCTTAGTTCTTAGCGCGCAAGAGACCCAGTACTTC.

This clonotype was seen only a few times. The genes are TRBV27 and TRBJ2-7; a possible D gene is TRBD1 (6 bases). This CDR3 contains 12 residues. Trimming removed 2 bases at V and 7 bases at J, with 9 bases between. Germline V gene sequence: CDR1 MNHEY, CDR2 SMNVEV (reference sequence). The CDR3 region has the DNA TGTGCCAGCAGTTTAAATACAGGGGAGCAGTACTTC. Translating it yields CASSLNTGEQYF.

Only a few counts were recorded for this clonotype. The chain employs TRBV7-6 and TRBJ2-1; D possibly corresponds to TRBD2 (5 bases). The germline V and J ends were trimmed by 3 bases and 5 bases, with 17 bases remaining between them. The CDR3 loop spans 16 amino acids. Germline V CDR1 and CDR2: SGHVS, FNYEAQ. CDR3 residues: CASSFKGASLDNEQFF. The CDR3 DNA follows: TGTGCCAGCAGCTTCAAGGGAGCTAGCCTGGACAATGAGCAGTTCTTC. The whole variable domain, remainder taken from reference TRBV7-6 and TRBJ2-1, is GAGVSQSPRYKVTKRGQDVALRCDPISGHVSLYWYRQALGQGPEFLTYFNYEAQQDKSGLPNDRFSAERPEGSISTLTIQRTEQRDSAMYRCASSFKGASLDNEQFFGPGTRLTVL.